Shown below are 5 T cell receptor beta chains from a single sample sequenced in a study of OX40 agonist ivuxolimab in advanced cancers. Method: immunoSEQ multiplex PCR; TCRdb's copy keeps in-frame clones and lacks some. This table has tens of thousands of clones, over 75% appearing once. This material consisted of CD4+ or CD8+ T cells sorted from blood, taken in a trial of the OX40 agonist ivuxolimab. These receptors were collected from an adult with an advanced solid tumor such as melanoma, head and neck, liver or kidney cancer.

This clone appeared a single time. The chain is built from TRBV19 and TRBJ1-1; weak D call: TRBD1 (6 bases). CDR1 LNHDA and CDR2 SQIVND come from the germline V gene (reference sequence). The CDR3 has 13 amino acids. Trimming took off 4 bases at V and 3 bases at J, with 9 bases between the two ends. This CDR3 reads CASSRQVDTEAFF. CDR3 DNA sequence: TGTGCCAGTAGTAGACAGGTGGACACTGAAGCTTTCTTT.

The rearrangement joins TRBV2 to TRBJ2-7, with D maybe TRBD1 (6 bases). Germline-derived CDR1 and CDR2 are SNHLY and FYNNEI. This CDR3 has 12 residues. Trimming took 7 bases from V and 3 from J, leaving 10 bases between them. This chain's CDR3 is CASTRTDYEQYF. CDR3 in DNA: TGTGCCAGCACGCGGACAGACTACGAGCAGTACTTC.

This clone was seen only a few times. The rearrangement joins TRBV29-1 to TRBJ1-1; the D gene is possibly TRBD1 (6 bases). The CDR3 runs to 13 residues. Trimming removed 0 bases from V and 10 bases from J, with 15 bases in between. Looked up from germline, CDR1 is SQVTM and CDR2 is ANQGSEA. Here the CDR3 reads CSVEEVRGGAAFF. The CDR3 DNA follows: TGCAGCGTTGAAGAGGTCAGGGGAGGAGCAGCTTTCTTT.

V usage is TRBV14 and J usage is TRBJ2-1; possibly TRBD1 or TRBD2 for D (5 bases each). CDR3 size: 18 residues. Trimming pared 0 bases from V and 5 bases from J, leaving 20 bases between. CDR1 and CDR2 from the germline V gene are SGHDN and FVKESK. The CDR3 loop reads CASSQEPRMGDTHNEQFF. The CDR3 DNA follows: TGTGCCAGCAGCCAAGAGCCGCGTATGGGGGATACGCACAATGAGCAGTTCTTC.

The rearrangement joins TRBV18 to TRBJ2-7; TRBD2 aligns across 12 bases. CDR1 is KGHSH and CDR2 is LQKENI in the germline V gene. CDR3 length: 15 residues. J lost 2 bases, V lost 6 bases, and 5 bases had no gene match. CDR3 sequence (DNA): TGTGCCAGCTCTCTCGGACTAGCGGGAACCTACGAGCAGTACTTC. Translating it yields CASSLGLAGTYEQYF.